This record looks at one TCR beta chain sequence and its context. Its antigen is undetermined. The sample originates from a study of cytomegalovirus exposure and HLA in healthy donors. Across the study: Approximately 180 million T cells yielded roughly 120 million unique TCR beta sequences in earlier analysis.

CDR1 and CDR2 from the germline V gene are SNHLY and FYNNEI. This CDR3 contains 14 residues. Between the trimmed V and J ends, which lost 6 bases and 7 bases, there was a span of 15 bases. Findings and caveats of the study: Cytomegalovirus association was assigned to about 180 TCR beta chains.

In the PCR, 60 Vbeta and 13 Jbeta primers were used. Per the original methods: Approximately 11 million of 65 million to 95 million unique TCR beta chains were shared, per a later count. Clones were sequenced by immunoSEQ multiplex PCR, and TCRdb holds only the in-frame ones, with some missing. V and J calls and clone size are given by that table; D and trimming were obtained from the DNA. The sample shows 150,000 or so clones, 80% to 85% of them seen only once. The chain has TRBV2 and TRBJ1-4, with a tentative D call TRBD1 (6 bases). The specimen sequenced was PBMCs. This clonotype was sampled from a male donor in good health and CMV-seropositive. The CDR3 DNA is TGTGCCAGCAGGGTGGGGGCGCGCTTTGAAAAACTGTTTTTT. As protein: CASRVGARFEKLFF. The variable domain in full, completed from reference TRBV2 and TRBJ1-4, reads EPEVTQTPSHQVTQMGQEVILRCVPISNHLYFYWYRQILGQKVEFLVSFYNNEISEKSEIFDDQFSVERPDGSNFTLKIRSTKLEDSAMYFCASRVGARFEKLFFGSGTQLSVL.